Each of the 16 T cell receptor beta chains below was sequenced from the same sample in a study of technical replicates of blood from several donors. Sequencing was performed with immunoSEQ multiplex PCR; in TCRdb, only in-frame clones are kept and a portion is missing. The table shows about 93,000 clones, with nearly 97% occurring only once. The source material was T cells isolated from PBMCs. The receptors originated from a human donor in good health.

J is TRBJ2-4 and V is TRBV2, with D perhaps matching TRBD2 (5 bases). V lost 3 bases and J lost 3, with 9 bases in between. The CDR3 consists of 14 residues. Germline-derived CDR1 and CDR2 are SNHLY and FYNNEI. This chain's CDR3 is CASSEYGDKNIQYF. In DNA, the CDR3 is TGTGCCAGCAGTGAGTACGGGGACAAAAACATTCAGTACTTC.

The chain links TRBV25-1 to TRBJ1-5, with unresolved D. Germline V CDR1 and CDR2: MGHDK, SYGVNS. The CDR3 length is 14 residues. V lost 5 bases, J lost 0 bases, and 8 bases lay in between. The CDR3 region has the DNA TGTGCCAGCAGTCGCGGATATAGCAATCAGCCCCAGCATTTT. This translates into CASSRGYSNQPQHF.

The V gene is TRBV2, the J gene TRBJ2-1; a possible D gene is TRBD2 (6 bases). Germline V gene sequence: CDR1 SNHLY, CDR2 FYNNEI. V dropped 2 bases and J dropped 5 bases, with 13 bases sitting between them. CDR3 length equals 15 residues. The CDR3 DNA reads TGTGCCAGCAGTGAAAGCGGCGGGACGAACAATGAGCAGTTCTTC. This translates into CASSESGGTNNEQFF. The full variable domain, its missing parts supplied by reference TRBV2 and TRBJ2-1, is EPEVTQTPSHQVTQMGQEVILRCVPISNHLYFYWYRQILGQKVEFLVSFYNNEISEKSEIFDDQFSVERPDGSNFTLKIRSTKLEDSAMYFCASSESGGTNNEQFFGPGTRLTVL.

The chain carries TRBV5-1 and TRBJ2-7, with a tentative D call TRBD1 (6 bases). Germline lookup yields CDR1 SGHRS and CDR2 YFSETQ. The CDR3 length is 17 residues. V shed 0 bases and J shed 4 bases, with 20 bases lying between them. CDR3 sequence: CASSLALTGVDRYEQYF. In DNA, the CDR3 is TGCGCCAGCAGCTTGGCCCTGACAGGTGTTGACCGATACGAGCAGTACTTC.

The chain joins TRBV10-3 to TRBJ1-4; D perhaps matches TRBD1 (6 bases). Trimming removed 11 bases from V and 0 bases from J, with 13 bases in between. Germline V gene data show CDR1 as ENHRY and CDR2 as SYGVKD. CDR3 length equals 14 residues. The CDR3 loop reads CAVAGAATNEKLFF. For the CDR3, the DNA is TGTGCCGTCGCAGGGGCTGCAACTAATGAAAAACTGTTTTTT.

This chain uses TRBV19 with TRBJ1-1; D is perhaps TRBD1 (5 bases). V shed 5 bases and J shed 3 bases, with 19 bases lying between them. CDR1 is LNHDA and CDR2 is SQIVND in the germline V gene (reference sequence). The CDR3 totals 16 residues. CDR3 nucleotides: TGTGCCAGTAGTCCGGAGCGGGGGACGGCCTACACTGAAGCTTTCTTT. It encodes CASSPERGTAYTEAFF.

DNA for the CDR3: TGCGCCAGCAGCCCAGACAGGGGCATGTATGGCTACACCTTC. Translated, it gives CASSPDRGMYGYTF. V and J are TRBV5-1 and TRBJ1-2; TRBD1 matches 8 bases. The V and J ends lost 4 bases and 5 bases, in that order; junction bases with no gene match: 7. The CDR3 loop spans 14 amino acids. CDR1 is SGHRS, CDR2 YFSETQ, per germline.

This sequence joins TRBV11-2 and TRBJ2-7; a weak D match, TRBD2 (6 bases). Looked up from germline, CDR1 is SGHAT and CDR2 is FQNNGV. With 6 bases removed from V and 1 base from J, the gap between germline ends came to 16 bases. This CDR3 has 15 amino acids. The CDR3: CASRSPGSRSYEQYF. CDR3 sequence (DNA): TGTGCCAGCAGGAGCCCCGGGAGTCGGTCCTACGAGCAGTACTTC.

The chain combines TRBV30 with TRBJ2-2, with D possibly matching TRBD1 (6 bases). Germline CDR1 and CDR2: GTSNPN and SVGIG (reference sequence). The CDR3 is 15 residues long. The V end was cut by 2 bases, the J end by 8 bases, with 18 bases between. The CDR3 spells CAWSLGLQGWGELFF. For the CDR3, the DNA is TGTGCCTGGAGTCTGGGCTTACAGGGTTGGGGGGAGCTGTTTTTT.

The chain has TRBV9 and TRBJ2-5; D unresolved. The germline V and J ends were trimmed by 3 bases and 2 bases, with 11 bases remaining between them. In germline, CDR1 is SGDLS, CDR2 YYNGEE. The CDR3 has 14 residues. CDR3 in DNA: TGTGCCAGCAGCGCTGAAAGCATGCAAGAGACCCAGTACTTC. Translating gives CASSAESMQETQYF.

The rearrangement links TRBV5-6 to TRBJ2-3, with 9 bases matching TRBD1. CDR3 length: 14 residues. J was trimmed by 3 bases and V by 3 bases; bases with no gene match: 2. Per germline, CDR1 SGHDT and CDR2 YYEEEE. CDR3 DNA sequence: TGTGCCAGCAGCTGGACAGGGGTTACAGATACGCAGTATTTT. Translation gives CASSWTGVTDTQYF.

The chain has TRBV19 and TRBJ2-3; 10 bases match TRBD1. V dropped 8 bases and J dropped 3; count of bases not matched to a gene: 17. The CDR3 has 18 residues. The germline V gene has CDR1 LNHDA and CDR2 SQIVND (reference sequence). CDR3 sequence reads: CASSFGQGVLGETDTQYF. For the CDR3, the DNA is TGTGCCAGTTCCTTCGGACAGGGGGTTCTCGGCGAGACAGATACGCAGTATTTT.

The J gene is TRBJ1-1, the V gene TRBV28, with 10 bases identical to TRBD1. With 3 bases clipped from V and 1 base from J, the junction kept 5 bases outside the gene matches. Looked up from germline, CDR1 is MDHEN and CDR2 is SYDVKM. CDR3 size: 16 residues. CDR3 residues: CASSLGTGVRNTEAFF. Written as DNA, the CDR3 is TGTGCCAGCAGTTTGGGGACAGGGGTGAGGAACACTGAAGCTTTCTTT.

This chain links TRBV9 with TRBJ1-4; no reliable D call. Per the germline V gene, CDR1 is SGDLS and CDR2 is YYNGEE. The CDR3 contains 15 residues. V was shortened by 0 bases and J by 8 bases, with 14 bases between the two germline ends. The CDR3 spells CASSVGAAGGEKLFF. The CDR3 nucleotides read TGTGCCAGCAGCGTAGGGGCCGCAGGTGGGGAAAAACTGTTTTTT.

The V and J genes are TRBV5-6 and TRBJ2-7; the D is unclear. V lost 3 bases, J lost 4 bases, and 20 bases lay in between. CDR1 and CDR2 (germline): SGHDT, YYEEEE. The CDR3 is made up of 16 amino acids. The CDR3, as DNA: TGTGCCAGCAGCTACGTTATTGAGACATCCTTATACGAGCAGTACTTC. As protein: CASSYVIETSLYEQYF. The whole variable domain, filled in from reference TRBV5-6 and TRBJ2-7, reads DAGVTQSPTHLIKTRGQQVTLRCSPKSGHDTVSWYQQALGQGPQFIFQYYEEEERQRGNFPDRFSGHQFPNYSSELNVNALLLGDSALYLCASSYVIETSLYEQYFGPGTRLTVT.

In DNA, the CDR3 is TGTGCCAGCAGCTCGTACAGGGGGTTTAACTATGGCTACACCTTC. Translation gives CASSSYRGFNYGYTF. The rearrangement uses TRBV6-6 and TRBJ1-2, with 8 bases fitting TRBD1. Germline V gene lookup returns CDR1 MNHNY and CDR2 SVGAGI (reference sequence). The J segment lost 1 base and the V segment lost 6 bases, leaving 7 bases of the junction unmatched. This CDR3 contains 15 residues.